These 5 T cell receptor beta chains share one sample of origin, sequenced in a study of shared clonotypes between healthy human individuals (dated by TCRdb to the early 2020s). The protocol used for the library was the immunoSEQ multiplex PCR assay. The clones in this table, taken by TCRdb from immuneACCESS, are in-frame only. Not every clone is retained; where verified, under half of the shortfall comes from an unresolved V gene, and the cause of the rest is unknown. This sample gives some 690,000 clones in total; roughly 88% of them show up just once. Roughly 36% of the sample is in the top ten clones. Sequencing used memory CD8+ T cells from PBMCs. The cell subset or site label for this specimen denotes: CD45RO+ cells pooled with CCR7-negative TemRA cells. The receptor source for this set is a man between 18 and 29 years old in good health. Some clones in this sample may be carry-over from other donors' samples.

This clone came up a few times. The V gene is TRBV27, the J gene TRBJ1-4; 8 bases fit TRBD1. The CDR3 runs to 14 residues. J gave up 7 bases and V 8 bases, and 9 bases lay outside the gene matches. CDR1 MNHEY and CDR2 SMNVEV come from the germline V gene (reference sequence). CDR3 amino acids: CASGTNRGSEKLFF. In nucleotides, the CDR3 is TGTGCCAGCGGGACGAACAGGGGGAGTGAAAAACTGTTTTTT.

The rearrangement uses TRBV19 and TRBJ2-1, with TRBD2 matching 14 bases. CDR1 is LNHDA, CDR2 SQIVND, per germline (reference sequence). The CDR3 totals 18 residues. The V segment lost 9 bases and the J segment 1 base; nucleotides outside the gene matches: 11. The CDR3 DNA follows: TGTGCCAGCTACGGGACTAGCGGGAGCCTCAGGTCCTACAATGAGCAGTTCTTC. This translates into CASYGTSGSLRSYNEQFF.

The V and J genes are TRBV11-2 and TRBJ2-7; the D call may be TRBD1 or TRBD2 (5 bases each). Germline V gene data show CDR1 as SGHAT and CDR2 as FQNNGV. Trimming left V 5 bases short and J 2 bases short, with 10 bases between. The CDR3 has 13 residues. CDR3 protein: CASSGRGAYEQYF. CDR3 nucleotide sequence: TGTGCCAGCAGCGGGAGAGGGGCCTACGAGCAGTACTTC.

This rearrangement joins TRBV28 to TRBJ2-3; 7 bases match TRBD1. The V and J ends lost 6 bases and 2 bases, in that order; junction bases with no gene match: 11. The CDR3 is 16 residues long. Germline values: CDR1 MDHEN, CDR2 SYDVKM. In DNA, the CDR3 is TGTGCCAGCAGCTCAGTCCGGGACAGAAACACAGATACGCAGTATTTT. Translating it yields CASSSVRDRNTDTQYF.

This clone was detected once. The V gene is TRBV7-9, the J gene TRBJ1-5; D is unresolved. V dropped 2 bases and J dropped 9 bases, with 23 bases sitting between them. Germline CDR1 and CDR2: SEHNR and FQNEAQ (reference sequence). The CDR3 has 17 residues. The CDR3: CASSLRAGRAFDLPQHF. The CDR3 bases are TGTGCCAGCAGCTTAAGGGCGGGGAGGGCGTTTGATCTGCCCCAGCATTTT.